The following is a T cell receptor (beta chain) sequence with its context. Antigen specificity is unknown. The sample originates from a study of T cells in narcolepsy. Study-wide points: Autoreactive clone sequences were missing from some blood memory CD4+ repertoires. Blood of same and different patients, but not healthy controls, reportedly held recurring autoreactive clonotypes.

V was pared by 5 bases and J by 10 bases, with 15 bases between. The V gene's germline CDR1 is SGHTA and CDR2 FQGTGA. This CDR3 region has 13 residues. The table came from immunoSEQ multiplex PCR; TCRdb's copy has only in-frame clones and leaves some out. The sample lists roughly 24,000 clones, around 81% occurring once. The receptor was isolated from a human donor in good health. The rearrangement uses TRBV7-3 and TRBJ2-1, with a possible D match to TRBD2 (7 bases). The sequenced sample was memory (CD45RA-) CD4+ T cells from blood. CDR3 sequence (DNA): TGTGCCAGCAGCCCCCCCGGGGGGCCGGAGCAGTTCTTC. This translates into CASSPPGGPEQFF.